These T cell receptor beta chains were read from a single sample in a study of T cells in Graves' hyperthyroidism and ophthalmopathy. A single record per CDR3 protein comes from TCRdb applying MiXCR to the multiplex PCR reads. Among about 290,000 distinct CDR3 sequences listed, over 15% were seen once. What was sequenced was blood. These receptors were collected from a woman in her sixties or seventies with Graves' ophthalmopathy. Both conserved end residues are part of each CDR3. Fields, in order: V gene, clone size, J gene, D gene, CDR3 protein, CDR3 DNA. D genes are given only for firm matches. Clone size is given for some rows only: seen once, a few or many times, or a class if the clone is expanded.

>TRBV7-2|many|TRBJ1-1|TRBD1
CASSDPGQGTTEAFF
TGTGCCAGCAGCGACCCGGGACAGGGGACGACTGAAGCTTTCTTT
>TRBV15|many|TRBJ2-3|TRBD2
CATSRTPGLAGGEDTDTQYF
TGTGCCACCAGCCGGACGCCGGGACTAGCGGGAGGGGAGGACACAGATACGCAGTATTTT
>TRBV2|many|TRBJ1-5|-
CARWAARRQPQHF
TGTGCCAGGTGGGCAGCGCGCAGGCAGCCCCAGCATTTT
>TRBV10-2|-|TRBJ2-7|-
CASSELGSSYEQYF
TGCGCCAGCAGTGAGTTGGGAAGCTCCTACGAGCAGTACTTC
>TRBV7-2|many|TRBJ1-4|TRBD1
CASSSTGPNEKLFF
TGTGCCAGCAGCTCGACAGGGCCTAATGAAAAACTGTTTTTT
>TRBV5-1|-|TRBJ2-7|-
CASSLNVGLSYEQYF
TGCGCCAGCAGCTTGAATGTGGGGCTCTCCTACGAGCAGTACTTC
>TRBV7-8|many|TRBJ1-6|-
CASSSAGGFGYNSPLHF
TGTGCCAGCAGCTCCGCTGGGGGGTTCGGATATAATTCACCCCTCCACTTT
>TRBV4-2|few|TRBJ2-3|-
CASSQPAPAIDTQYF
TGTGCCAGCAGCCAACCGGCCCCTGCGATCGATACGCAGTATTTT
>TRBV4-3|few|TRBJ2-1|-
CASSQENGRWNEQFF
TGCGCCAGCAGCCAAGAGAACGGAAGATGGAATGAGCAGTTCTTC
>TRBV6-2/TRBV6-3|many|TRBJ2-1|TRBD2
CASSVRLAADNEQFF
TGTGCCAGCAGTGTACGGCTAGCGGCCGACAATGAGCAGTTCTTC
>TRBV25-1|few|TRBJ1-3|-
CASRAFDRRVFGVGNTIYF
TGTGCCAGCAGAGCCTTTGATCGCAGGGTATTCGGGGTCGGAAACACCATATATTTT
>TRBV28|-|TRBJ2-7|-
CASGEEYEQYF
TGTGCCAGCGGGGAAGAGTACGAGCAGTACTTC
>TRBV19|few|TRBJ2-6|-
CASSIYGGVALSGANVLTF
TGTGCCAGTAGTATTTATGGGGGCGTCGCCCTCTCTGGGGCCAACGTCCTGACTTTC
>TRBV29-1|few|TRBJ1-2|-
CSVSMGYRDGYTF
TGCAGCGTTTCTATGGGGTATAGGGATGGCTACACCTTC
>TRBV4-3|-|TRBJ1-2|TRBD1
CASSQDRGANYGYTF
TGCGCCAGCAGCCAAGACAGGGGGGCTAACTATGGCTACACCTTC
>TRBV12-3/TRBV12-4|many|TRBJ2-7|TRBD1
CASRIGTGEGYEQYF
TGTGCCAGCAGGATCGGGACAGGGGAGGGCTACGAGCAGTACTTC
>TRBV6-5|many|TRBJ2-3|-
CASSYSGGSTDTQYF
TGTGCCAGCAGTTACTCAGGGGGAAGCACAGATACGCAGTATTTT
>TRBV18|many|TRBJ2-5|-
CASSPGLQETQYF
TGTGCCAGCTCACCCGGGCTACAAGAGACCCAGTACTTC
>TRBV7-9|many|TRBJ2-3|-
CASNQGSDTQYF
TGTGCCAGCAACCAGGGTTCAGATACGCAGTATTTT
>TRBV7-2|many|TRBJ2-1|TRBD2
CASSVGSGGFDEQFF
TGTGCCAGCAGCGTCGGTAGCGGGGGGTTTGATGAGCAGTTCTTC
>TRBV7-2|many|TRBJ2-1|TRBD2
CASSPRLAGAGNEQFF
TGTGCCAGCAGCCCCAGACTAGCGGGAGCGGGAAATGAGCAGTTCTTC
>TRBV6-1|-|TRBJ1-1|-
CASRVNTEAFF
TGTGCCAGCAGAGTAAACACTGAAGCTTTCTTT
>TRBV5-1|many|TRBJ2-7|TRBD1
CASSSRTGVYEQYF
TGCGCCAGCAGCTCCCGGACAGGGGTGTACGAGCAGTACTTC
>TRBV28|few|TRBJ2-7|-
CASSSGTAAYEQYF
TGTGCCAGCAGCTCCGGGACCGCGGCCTACGAGCAGTACTTC
>TRBV10-3|many|TRBJ2-7|-
CAISGSSYEQYF
TGTGCCATCAGCGGCAGCTCCTACGAGCAGTACTTC
>TRBV20-1|many|TRBJ2-7|TRBD2
CSARSPEGLAGSEQYF
TGCAGTGCTAGATCCCCTGAAGGACTAGCGGGAAGCGAGCAGTACTTC
>TRBV24-1|many|TRBJ2-3|-
CATGSNRPTDTQYF
TGTGCCACCGGCTCTAACAGACCCACAGATACGCAGTATTTT
>TRBV19|-|TRBJ2-7|TRBD1
CASSLQGTALQAYEQYF
TGTGCCAGTAGTCTCCAGGGGACAGCACTACAAGCCTACGAGCAGTACTTC
>TRBV2|many|TRBJ1-1|-
CASSESYTEAFF
TGTGCCAGCAGTGAATCGTACACTGAAGCTTTCTTT
>TRBV20-1|many|TRBJ1-1|-
CSARDHRPEAFF
TGCAGTGCTAGAGATCACAGACCTGAAGCTTTCTTT
>TRBV4-1|few|TRBJ2-1|TRBD2
CASSPVVAGVIRSSYNEQFF
TGCGCCAGCAGCCCTGTTGTAGCGGGAGTGATCCGAAGCTCCTACAATGAGCAGTTCTTC
>TRBV24-1|-|TRBJ2-2|-
CATSDLPTRRGGELFF
TGTGCCACCAGTGATTTGCCGACTAGACGGGGCGGGGAGCTGTTTTTT